One sample yielded the 18 T cell receptor beta chains listed below, sequenced in a study of blood T cell repertoires in COVID-19. The data were produced by immunoSEQ multiplex PCR, yet TCRdb's version contains in-frame clones alone and is incomplete. The repertoire holds around 150,000 clones, approximately 73% seen once, with around 4.4% in the top ten. Sequencing input: peripheral blood. Receptor source: a man in his 60s with acute or convalescent COVID-19.

The chain recombines TRBV10-3 with TRBJ2-7; 8 positions agree with TRBD2. V was clipped by 8 bases and J by 5 bases; unmatched bases: 17. Germline V gene data show CDR1 as ENHRY and CDR2 as SYGVKD. CDR3 length: 16 residues. In DNA, the CDR3 is TGTGCCATCGCCCCGGGGGGGGCGGGGGGATTTCACGAGCAGTACTTC. Protein: CAIAPGGAGGFHEQYF.

V gene TRBV10-1 combines with J gene TRBJ2-1; TRBD2 matches 7 bases. V lost 1 base, J lost 4 bases, and 4 bases stayed unmatched. From germline, CDR1 is WNHNN and CDR2 SYGVQD (reference sequence). CDR3 length: 15 amino acids. CDR3 bases: TGCGCCAGCAGTGAGTATAGGGAGGGATACAATGAGCAGTTCTTC. It translates to CASSEYREGYNEQFF.

This clone was counted once. The rearrangement links TRBV19 to TRBJ1-2; maybe TRBD1 (6 bases). This CDR3 region has 15 residues. Trimming pared 5 bases from V and 8 bases from J, leaving 21 bases between. The germline V gene encodes CDR1 LNHDA and CDR2 SQIVND (reference sequence). The CDR3 nucleotides read TGTGCCAGTAGTCAATTCCGGGCAGGGGAACTCGGCTACACCTTC. This sequence encodes CASSQFRAGELGYTF.

This chain links TRBV28 with TRBJ2-7, with D tentatively TRBD2 (6 bases). The V end was cut by 6 bases, the J end by 2 bases, with 11 bases between. Germline CDR1 and CDR2: MDHEN and SYDVKM. The CDR3 has 13 residues. The CDR3 sequence: CASSPGGPYEQYF. The CDR3 DNA reads as TGTGCCAGCAGCCCCGGGGGTCCCTACGAGCAGTACTTC. Full variable domain (remainder filled in from reference TRBV28 and TRBJ2-7): DVKVTQSSRYLVKRTGEKVFLECVQDMDHENMFWYRQDPGLGLRLIYFSYDVKMKEKGDIPEGYSVSREKKERFSLILESASTNQTSMYLCASSPGGPYEQYFGPGTRLTVT.

The rearrangement joins TRBV28 to TRBJ2-2; TRBD1 matches 10 bases. The germline V gene has CDR1 MDHEN and CDR2 SYDVKM. CDR3 length: 16 residues. The trim removed 7 bases at V and 3 bases at J, leaving 8 bases unmatched. The DNA of the CDR3 is TGTGCCAGCACCACCCCGGGACAGGGGTACACCGGGGAGCTGTTTTTT. This translates into CASTTPGQGYTGELFF. Using reference TRBV28 and TRBJ2-2 for the parts outside the CDR3, the full variable domain is DVKVTQSSRYLVKRTGEKVFLECVQDMDHENMFWYRQDPGLGLRLIYFSYDVKMKEKGDIPEGYSVSREKKERFSLILESASTNQTSMYLCASTTPGQGYTGELFFGEGSRLTVL.

The chain has TRBV5-1 and TRBJ2-7, with 13 bases aligning to TRBD2. With 4 bases clipped from V and 3 bases from J, the junction kept 4 bases outside the gene matches. The CDR3 totals 15 residues. The V gene's germline CDR1 is SGHRS and CDR2 YFSETQ. CDR3 in DNA: TGCGCCAGCAGCACCGGGACTAGCGGGATCTACGAGCAGTACTTC. Protein product: CASSTGTSGIYEQYF.

This clone was detected only a few times. The chain couples TRBV5-8 to TRBJ2-1, with TRBD2 as a possible D gene (5 bases). The CDR3 extends over 13 amino acids. The V gene's germline CDR1 is SGHTS and CDR2 YDEGEE. The germline V and J ends were trimmed by 0 bases and 4 bases, with 5 bases remaining between them. The CDR3 here is CASSLVAYNEQFF. The CDR3 nucleotides are TGTGCCAGCAGCTTGGTAGCGTACAATGAGCAGTTCTTC.

This chain connects TRBV25-1 to TRBJ2-2; 10 bases line up with TRBD1. Germline V gene sequence: CDR1 MGHDK, CDR2 SYGVNS. The junction had 10 bases not matched to a gene; V was cut back by 5 bases and J by 7 bases. The CDR3 has 16 residues. The CDR3, as DNA: TGTGCCAGCAGTAGGGACAGGGGAGGTCACAGCGGGGAGCTGTTTTTT. This gives the protein CASSRDRGGHSGELFF.

This clone appeared a single time. V usage is TRBV7-9 and J usage is TRBJ1-2; D uncertain. This CDR3 region has 12 residues. Germline V gene sequence: CDR1 SEHNR, CDR2 FQNEAQ (reference sequence). V shed 2 bases and J shed 8 bases, with 9 bases lying between them. The CDR3 DNA sequence: TGTGCCAGCAGCTTAACCGCCGAGGGCTACACCTTC. Translating it yields CASSLTAEGYTF. Drawing the rest from reference TRBV7-9 and TRBJ1-2, the complete variable domain is DTGVSQNPRHKITKRGQNVTFRCDPISEHNRLYWYRQTLGQGPEFLTYFQNEAQLEKSRLLSDRFSAERPKGSFSTLEIQRTEQGDSAMYLCASSLTAEGYTFGSGTRLTVV.

The chain links TRBV12-3 or TRBV12-4 to TRBJ2-1; D may be TRBD2 (6 bases). The CDR3 is made up of 13 amino acids. Trimming cost V 7 bases and J 6 bases, with 13 bases left between them. The CDR3 loop reads CASILMGGNEQFF. The DNA for the CDR3 is TGTGCCAGCATTCTTATGGGGGGCAATGAGCAGTTCTTC.

The rearrangement joins TRBV7-9 to TRBJ2-1, with 8 bases identical to TRBD2. The CDR3 contains 14 residues. Germline CDR1 reads SEHNR; CDR2 reads FQNEAQ (reference sequence). V was clipped by 5 bases and J by 3 bases; unmatched bases: 3. The CDR3 reads CASSKGTSYNEQFF. The CDR3 coding sequence is TGTGCCAGCAGCAAGGGGACTAGCTACAATGAGCAGTTCTTC.

J is TRBJ1-4 and V is TRBV28; 10 bases are shared with TRBD1. V shed 6 bases, J shed 5 bases, and the junction held 6 bases outside the gene matches. Germline values: CDR1 MDHEN, CDR2 SYDVKM. The CDR3 totals 15 residues. This CDR3 reads CASSQSGQGNEKLFF. In nucleotides, the CDR3 is TGTGCCAGCAGCCAATCGGGACAGGGGAATGAAAAACTGTTTTTT.

The chain has TRBV11-2 and TRBJ2-1, with 9 bases aligning to TRBD2. V lost 4 bases and J lost 9; bases outside the gene matches: 7. CDR1 is SGHAT, CDR2 FQNNGV, per germline. This CDR3 is 14 amino acids long. The CDR3 region is CASSSSGNRGEQFF. The CDR3 region has the DNA TGTGCCAGCAGCTCTAGCGGGAATCGAGGTGAGCAGTTCTTC.

The rearrangement uses TRBV5-1 and TRBJ2-5, with TRBD1 matching over 8 bases. The germline V gene has CDR1 SGHRS and CDR2 YFSETQ. The CDR3 extends over 15 amino acids. V was clipped by 0 bases and J by 5 bases; unmatched bases: 6. The CDR3 sequence: CASSLEDRVMETQYF. The CDR3, as DNA: TGCGCCAGCAGCTTGGAGGACAGGGTAATGGAGACCCAGTACTTC.

This clone was found a few times. The chain couples TRBV4-2 to TRBJ2-1; the D gene is possibly TRBD2 (5 bases). From germline, CDR1 is LGHNA and CDR2 YNFKEQ. V lost 4 bases, J lost 0 bases, and 10 bases lay in between. This CDR3 spans 15 amino acids. The CDR3 DNA is TGTGCCAGCAGCCCCTCCGCGGGCTCCTACAATGAGCAGTTCTTC. Translated: CASSPSAGSYNEQFF.

A single count supports this clone. The gene calls are TRBV21-1 and TRBJ2-6; the table calls TRBD2, which could not be checked here. TRBV21-1 corresponds to a pseudogene. The CDR3 is 18 amino acids. CDR3 bases: TGTGCCAGCAGCCGCCCTCCGACGGGGAGCTCTGGGGCCAACGTCCTGACTTTC. This sequence encodes CASSRPPTGSSGANVLTF.

In nucleotides, the CDR3 is TGTGCCAGCAGCCCCAGAAGCTCCTACGAGCAGTACTTC. Translated: CASSPRSSYEQYF. V gene TRBV3-1 (or the pseudogene TRBV3-2) combines with J gene TRBJ2-7; D is unclear. Trimming shortened V by 4 bases and J by 0 bases, and 7 bases separated the two germline ends. There are 13 residues in the CDR3. Germline CDR1 LGHDT, CDR2 YNNKEL (reference sequence).

This chain connects TRBV28 to TRBJ2-7; D is possibly TRBD1 (5 bases). Trimming took off 2 bases at V and 3 bases at J, with 8 bases between the two ends. The CDR3 totals 13 residues. Germline loops: CDR1 MDHEN, CDR2 SYDVKM. CDR3 loop: CASSLPQGYEQYF. Written as DNA, the CDR3 is TGTGCCAGCAGTTTACCTCAGGGCTACGAGCAGTACTTC.